The rows below give T cell receptor beta chains drawn from one sample of a study of shared clonotypes between healthy human individuals. Profiling relied on immunoSEQ multiplex PCR, and the TCRdb table lists in-frame clones only, not all of them. The sample yields some 2,100,000 clones, approximately 96% seen once. The specimen sequenced was naive CD4+ T cells sorted from blood. The receptors were gathered from a man aged 18 to 30 in good health. Both conserved end residues are part of each CDR3. Each record gives: V gene, D gene, J gene, clone size, CDR3 protein, CDR3 DNA. A D gene is named only where the DNA matches it firmly. A row's size may be missing; if present it is once, few, many or a size class.

TRBV10-3	.	TRBJ2-3	.	CAISEPMMRQYF	TGTGCCATCAGTGAGCCAATGATGAGGCAGTATTTT
TRBV19	.	TRBJ1-1	.	CASTIGGMNTEAFF	TGTGCCAGTACCATCGGGGGAATGAACACTGAAGCTTTCTTT
TRBV6-5	.	TRBJ1-6	.	CASSSGTFNSPLHF	TGTGCCAGCAGCTCAGGGACTTTTAATTCACCCCTCCACTTT
TRBV7-9	TRBD1	TRBJ2-5	.	CASSSGQGQETQYF	TGTGCCAGCAGCTCTGGACAGGGACAAGAGACCCAGTACTTC
TRBV25-1	.	TRBJ1-3	.	CASSEFGAGNTIYF	TGTGCCAGCAGTGAATTCGGTGCTGGAAACACCATATATTTT
TRBV10-3	TRBD2	TRBJ2-2	.	CAITGTNLNTGELFF	TGTGCCATTACCGGGACTAACTTGAACACCGGGGAGCTGTTTTTT
TRBV7-9	.	TRBJ2-7	.	CASSLRLNGEQYF	TGTGCCAGCAGCTTACGGCTGAACGGAGAGCAGTACTTC
TRBV7-2	TRBD1	TRBJ2-5	.	CASSLSGTGEETQYF	TGTGCCAGCAGCTTGTCCGGGACAGGGGAAGAGACCCAGTACTTC
TRBV11-3	.	TRBJ2-5	.	CASSLDSEDQETQYF	TGTGCCAGCAGCTTAGATTCCGAAGACCAAGAGACCCAGTACTTC
TRBV5-4	TRBD2	TRBJ2-3	.	CASSPIGTSGRAKNTQYF	TGTGCCAGCAGCCCAATTGGGACTAGCGGGAGGGCCAAGAATACGCAGTATTTT
TRBV13	.	TRBJ2-2	.	CASSSRVLNTGELFF	TGTGCCAGCAGCTCCCGGGTCCTTAACACCGGGGAGCTGTTTTTT
TRBV11-3	TRBD2	TRBJ2-5	.	CASSPGSGASPETQYF	TGTGCCAGCAGCCCTGGGAGCGGGGCCTCCCCCGAGACCCAGTACTTC
TRBV21-1	.	TRBJ1-5	.	CASSNCLGQGSDSNQPQHF	TGTGCCAGCAGCAATTGTCTGGGACAGGGCTCTGATAGCAATCAGCCCCAGCATTTT
TRBV7-9	TRBD2	TRBJ2-1	.	CASSLGRERAYNEQFF	TGTGCCAGCAGCTTAGGGCGGGAGAGGGCCTACAATGAGCAGTTCTTC
TRBV6-6	.	TRBJ1-1	.	CASSYSGGNTEAFF	TGTGCCAGCAGTTACTCTGGAGGGAACACTGAAGCTTTCTTT
TRBV19	.	TRBJ1-5	.	CASSLPRQDQPQHF	TGTGCCAGTAGTCTACCCCGCCAAGATCAGCCCCAGCATTTT
TRBV7-9	.	TRBJ2-1	.	CASSLGYNEQFF	TGTGCCAGCAGCCTCGGTTACAATGAGCAGTTCTTC
TRBV5-1	TRBD1	TRBJ1-5	.	CASSLETGNQPQHF	TGCGCCAGCAGCTTGGAGACAGGGAATCAGCCCCAGCATTTT
TRBV4-1	.	TRBJ2-1	.	CASSQVGTAGRSRAGEQFF	TGCGCCAGCAGCCAAGTGGGGACGGCGGGTAGGAGTAGGGCGGGTGAGCAGTTCTTC
TRBV18	TRBD2	TRBJ2-5	.	CASSPPLAGGPETQYF	TGTGCCAGCTCACCACCGTTAGCGGGGGGGCCAGAGACCCAGTACTTC
TRBV7-6	.	TRBJ2-3	.	CASSPISGTDTQYF	TGTGCCAGCAGCCCAATTTCGGGCACAGATACGCAGTATTTT
TRBV4-2	TRBD2	TRBJ2-3	.	CASSQEPPAGGRRGQYF	TGTGCCAGCAGCCAAGAACCCCCCGCGGGGGGACGACGCGGGCAGTATTTT
TRBV10-3	.	TRBJ2-2	once	CAISERDGANTGELFF	TGTGCCATCAGTGAGCGCGACGGGGCGAACACCGGGGAGCTGTTTTTT
TRBV2	.	TRBJ1-6	few	CASAGDRRNSPLHF	TGTGCCAGCGCGGGAGACAGGAGAAATTCACCCCTCCACTTT
TRBV2	TRBD1	TRBJ1-1	.	CASRAGQGATEAFF	TGTGCCAGCAGAGCCGGACAGGGGGCTACTGAAGCTTTCTTT
TRBV2	.	TRBJ1-2	.	CASKVYGYTF	TGTGCCAGCAAGGTTTATGGCTACACCTTC
TRBV5-6	.	TRBJ2-7	.	CASSTPKLGYSYEQYF	TGTGCCAGCAGCACACCCAAGTTGGGATACTCCTACGAGCAGTACTTC
TRBV28	.	TRBJ1-2	.	CASKGPGTFGYTF	TGTGCCAGCAAGGGTCCCGGGACATTTGGCTACACCTTC
TRBV4-3	TRBD2	TRBJ2-5	.	CASSQDGGVQETQYF	TGCGCCAGCAGCCAAGATGGGGGGGTCCAAGAGACCCAGTACTTC
TRBV1	.	TRBJ1-5	.	CTSSQFSWTDDQPQHF	TGCACCAGCAGCCAATTTTCGTGGACAGACGATCAGCCCCAGCATTTT
TRBV2	.	TRBJ1-2	.	CASSENYGYTF	TGTGCCAGCAGCGAGAACTATGGCTACACCTTC
TRBV11-3	.	TRBJ2-7	.	CASSPGPSYEQYF	TGTGCCAGCAGCCCGGGACCATCCTACGAGCAGTACTTC
TRBV2	.	TRBJ1-2	once	CASSEQSSLYSGYTF	TGTGCCAGCAGTGAACAGTCCAGTCTGTATAGTGGCTACACCTTC
TRBV7-2	.	TRBJ1-3	.	CASSLGLSGNTIYF	TGTGCCAGCAGCTTGGGGCTCTCTGGAAACACCATATATTTT
TRBV2	TRBD1	TRBJ2-1	.	CASRGQGYNEQFF	TGTGCCAGCAGGGGACAGGGATACAATGAGCAGTTCTTC
TRBV5-1	.	TRBJ2-7	.	CASSLTGSSYEQYF	TGCGCCAGCAGCTTGACAGGTTCATCCTACGAGCAGTACTTC
TRBV30	.	TRBJ2-1	.	CAWSPGRADNEQFF	TGTGCCTGGAGTCCCGGACGGGCGGACAATGAGCAGTTCTTC
TRBV10-3	.	TRBJ2-3	.	CATGASGSTDTQYF	TGTGCCACAGGGGCTAGCGGCTCCACAGATACGCAGTATTTT
TRBV10-1	TRBD2	TRBJ2-4	.	CASSEGGGLAKNIQYF	TGCGCCAGCAGTGAGGGGGGGGGACTAGCCAAAAACATTCAGTACTTC
TRBV7-9	TRBD2	TRBJ2-7	.	CASSQGGRNPYEQYF	TGTGCCAGCAGCCAAGGCGGGAGGAACCCCTACGAGCAGTACTTC
TRBV2	.	TRBJ1-1	.	CASREDGNTEAFF	TGTGCCAGCAGAGAGGACGGGAACACTGAAGCTTTCTTT
TRBV7-9	.	TRBJ1-1	.	CASALLGDTEAFF	TGTGCCAGCGCTCTCCTGGGGGATACTGAAGCTTTCTTT
TRBV5-1	TRBD1	TRBJ1-1	.	CASRGQETNTEAFF	TGCGCCAGCAGAGGACAGGAAACGAACACTGAAGCTTTCTTT
TRBV27	TRBD2	TRBJ2-7	.	CASSYGLGEQYF	TGTGCCAGCAGTTACGGACTAGGCGAGCAGTACTTC
TRBV6-5	TRBD1	TRBJ1-5	.	CASNPGQSNQPQHF	TGTGCCAGCAACCCGGGACAGTCCAATCAGCCCCAGCATTTT
TRBV10-2	TRBD1	TRBJ2-5	.	CASSLPGGETQYF	TGCGCCAGCAGCCTTCCAGGGGGAGAGACCCAGTACTTC
TRBV5-1	.	TRBJ1-4	.	CASSLAPAAATNEKLFF	TGCGCCAGCAGCTTGGCGCCAGCGGCAGCAACTAATGAAAAACTGTTTTTT
TRBV18	TRBD2	TRBJ2-1	.	CASSEREGYNEQFF	TGTGCCAGCTCCGAGCGGGAGGGCTACAATGAGCAGTTCTTC